Following are 20 T cell receptor beta chains from one sample sequenced in a study of shared clonotypes between healthy human individuals. Profiling relied on immunoSEQ multiplex PCR, and the TCRdb table lists in-frame clones only, not all of them. This sample has about 1.5 million clones, with more than 95% found just once. The sequenced material came from naive CD4+ T cells sorted from blood. Subset: CD45RA+ positively selected. The receptors come from a man aged 25-45 years in good health.

V usage is TRBV10-1 and J usage is TRBJ2-3, with TRBD2 identical over 7 bases. J gave up 5 bases and V 2 bases, and 10 bases lay outside the gene matches. CDR1 WNHNN and CDR2 SYGVQD come from the germline V gene (reference sequence). The CDR3 spans 16 residues. CDR3 coding DNA: TGCGCCAGCAGTGAGCTAGACGGGAGGACCGGAGATACGCAGTATTTT. This sequence encodes CASSELDGRTGDTQYF.

The rearrangement uses TRBV7-2 and TRBJ2-3; perhaps D is TRBD1 or TRBD2 (5 bases each). This CDR3 comprises 16 residues. Germline V CDR1 and CDR2: SGHTA, FQGNSA. V was trimmed by 5 bases and J by 3 bases, leaving 18 bases between them. CDR3 amino acids: CASSLTGPRGTDTQYF. CDR3 nucleotide sequence: TGTGCCAGCAGCCTTACGGGGCCAAGAGGTACAGATACGCAGTATTTT.

The chain employs TRBV7-9 and TRBJ2-7; D ambiguous. The V end lost 6 bases, the J end lost 3 bases, and 12 bases lay between the germline ends. Germline CDR1 and CDR2: SEHNR and FQNEAQ (reference sequence). The CDR3 runs 13 residues. The CDR3 DNA is TGTGCCAGCAGTCCGCTCCTCTTCTACGAGCAGTACTTC. The encoded protein is CASSPLLFYEQYF.

V and J are TRBV7-6 and TRBJ2-5, with a weak D call TRBD1 (6 bases). This CDR3 comprises 14 residues. Germline CDR1 reads SGHVS; CDR2 reads FNYEAQ. Deletions cut 1 base from V and 1 base from J, with 7 bases between. The DNA of the CDR3 is TGTGCCAGCAGCTTAGTAGGGGGCCAAGAGACCCAGTACTTC. Translated: CASSLVGGQETQYF.

The J gene is TRBJ1-4, the V gene TRBV18; 9 bases fit TRBD1. The CDR3 totals 17 residues. V gave up 1 base and J gave up 0 bases; unmatched junction bases: 3. CDR1 is KGHSH and CDR2 is LQKENI in the germline V gene. Here the CDR3 reads CASSPRTGDATNEKLFF. The CDR3, as DNA: TGTGCCAGCTCACCACGGACAGGGGACGCAACTAATGAAAAACTGTTTTTT.

This rearrangement joins TRBV6-5 to TRBJ1-5; D may be TRBD1 (6 bases). Per germline, CDR1 MNHEY and CDR2 SVGAGI. The CDR3 runs to 15 residues. V dropped 7 bases and J dropped 0 bases, with 13 bases sitting between them. CDR3 DNA sequence: TGTGCCAGCAAACAGACAGGTTATAGCAATCAGCCCCAGCATTTT. It is translated as CASKQTGYSNQPQHF.

The rearrangement joins TRBV7-9 to TRBJ2-2, with unresolved D. V dropped 3 bases and J dropped 7 bases, with 3 bases sitting between them. Germline assignment: CDR1 SEHNR and CDR2 FQNEAQ (reference sequence). The CDR3 totals 11 residues. For the CDR3, the DNA is TGTGCCAGCAGCTTGATCGGGGAGCTGTTTTTT. Protein: CASSLIGELFF. The entire variable domain, with the rest obtained from reference TRBV7-9 and TRBJ2-2, is as follows: DTGVSQNPRHKITKRGQNVTFRCDPISEHNRLYWYRQTLGQGPEFLTYFQNEAQLEKSRLLSDRFSAERPKGSFSTLEIQRTEQGDSAMYLCASSLIGELFFGEGSRLTVL.

This clone appeared once. The J gene is TRBJ2-3, the V gene TRBV11-3, with D unclear. Germline V CDR1 and CDR2: SGHNT, YENEEA. The CDR3 is 14 residues long. The V end lost 5 bases, the J end lost 3 bases, and 12 bases lay between the germline ends. CDR3 region: CASSPTGRTDTQYF. In DNA form, the CDR3 reads TGTGCCAGCAGCCCCACCGGGCGGACAGATACGCAGTATTTT.

For this clone: In the same sample, other DNA sequences code for this CDR3. V gene TRBV14 combines with J gene TRBJ2-1; no definite D call. Between the trimmed V and J ends, which lost 3 bases and 4 bases, there was a span of 7 bases. The CDR3 totals 13 residues. The germline gives CDR1 SGHDN, CDR2 FVKESK. This CDR3 is CASSQGLYNEQFF. CDR3 in DNA: TGTGCCAGCAGCCAGGGCCTTTACAATGAGCAGTTCTTC.

The chain couples TRBV25-1 to TRBJ1-3, with D possibly matching TRBD1 (5 bases). This CDR3 comprises 13 residues. Germline CDR1 and CDR2: MGHDK and SYGVNS. With 3 bases removed from V and 4 bases from J, the gap between germline ends came to 7 bases. CDR3 protein: CASSEQGGNTIYF. The CDR3 nucleotides are TGTGCCAGCAGTGAGCAGGGAGGAAACACCATATATTTT.

The chain uses TRBV27 and TRBJ1-1; no definite D call. Trimming shortened V by 5 bases and J by 1 base, and 20 bases separated the two germline ends. The CDR3 sequence is 17 residues long. Germline-derived CDR1 and CDR2 are MNHEY and SMNVEV (reference sequence). As DNA, the CDR3 is TGTGCCAGCAGTCCCCCACTTAAAGGGTGGAAGAACACTGAAGCTTTCTTT. Protein: CASSPPLKGWKNTEAFF.

The rearrangement links TRBV5-5 to TRBJ2-2; the D call may be TRBD1 or TRBD2 (5 bases each). This CDR3 spans 16 amino acids. Trimming shortened V by 4 bases and J by 4 bases, and 17 bases separated the two germline ends. The germline CDR1 and CDR2 sequences are SGHKS and YYEKEE (reference sequence). The CDR3 bases are TGTGCCAGCAGCCCCCGGGTGACGGGGCCCACCGGGGAGCTGTTTTTT. This sequence encodes CASSPRVTGPTGELFF.

This chain links TRBV5-3 with TRBJ2-7; perhaps TRBD2 as D (5 bases). TRBV5-3 is labeled an ORF, and its function is uncertain. Trimming left V 5 bases short and J 5 bases short, with 20 bases between. This CDR3 comprises 15 residues. The DNA for the CDR3 is TGTGCCAGAAGGTTAGAGGGTGCGTGTATCCACGAGCAGTACTTC. This codes for CARRLEGACIHEQYF.

This chain connects TRBV5-1 to TRBJ2-1; D is unresolved. V was pared by 0 bases and J by 5 bases, with 6 bases between. The CDR3 is 13 amino acids. Germline loops: CDR1 SGHRS, CDR2 YFSETQ. CDR3 in amino acids: CASSLADNNEQFF. CDR3 nucleotide sequence: TGCGCCAGCAGCTTGGCAGATAACAATGAGCAGTTCTTC.

The V and J genes are TRBV19 and TRBJ2-5; D might be TRBD1 (6 bases). Between the trimmed V and J ends, which lost 3 bases and 4 bases, there was a span of 15 bases. The germline CDR1 and CDR2 sequences are LNHDA and SQIVND (reference sequence). The CDR3 covers 15 residues. Here the CDR3 reads CASSIRTASGETQYF. CDR3 coding DNA: TGTGCCAGTAGTATCCGGACAGCTTCGGGAGAGACCCAGTACTTC.

V and J are TRBV2 and TRBJ2-5; D gene unclear. CDR3 size: 15 residues. Trimming removed 2 bases at V and 0 bases at J, with 10 bases between. The germline gives CDR1 SNHLY, CDR2 FYNNEI. This CDR3 is CASSESPTHQETQYF. DNA for the CDR3: TGTGCCAGCAGTGAATCTCCGACTCACCAAGAGACCCAGTACTTC.

V and J are TRBV29-1 and TRBJ1-2, with D perhaps matching TRBD1 (5 bases). The CDR3 has 14 amino acids. Trimming pared 0 bases from V and 4 bases from J, leaving 12 bases between. Germline CDR1 is SQVTM and CDR2 is ANQGSEA. The CDR3 is CSVEDRQGGYGYTF. In DNA, the CDR3 is TGCAGCGTTGAAGATCGCCAGGGTGGCTATGGCTACACCTTC.

The chain couples TRBV5-8 to TRBJ2-5; D gene ambiguous. Trimming stripped 1 base from V and 5 bases from J, with 21 bases between. Germline V lookup: CDR1 SGHTS, CDR2 YDEGEE. The CDR3 has 17 residues. The CDR3 nucleotides are TGTGCCAGCAGCTTGAACGTCAGGACCCCATATCCGGAGACCCAGTACTTC. Residues: CASSLNVRTPYPETQYF.

This rearrangement joins TRBV19 to TRBJ2-5; possible D gene TRBD2, 6 bases. Germline lookup yields CDR1 LNHDA and CDR2 SQIVND (reference sequence). This CDR3 comprises 20 residues. Between the trimmed V and J ends, which lost 3 bases and 4 bases, there was a span of 30 bases. The CDR3 reads CASSIHGPTVGLSIRETQYF. DNA of the CDR3: TGTGCCAGTAGTATCCATGGCCCGACGGTGGGACTTTCCATCAGAGAGACCCAGTACTTC.

V and J are TRBV28 and TRBJ2-7; the match to TRBD2 covers 15 bases. CDR1 MDHEN and CDR2 SYDVKM come from the germline V gene. The trim removed 6 bases at V and 4 bases at J, leaving 19 bases unmatched. This CDR3 spans 20 amino acids. CDR3 sequence (DNA): TGTGCCAGCAGAGGACCCATGGGCAACGGGACTAGCGGGAGGTATTACGAGCAGTACTTC. It specifies CASRGPMGNGTSGRYYEQYF. Full variable domain (remainder filled in from reference TRBV28 and TRBJ2-7): DVKVTQSSRYLVKRTGEKVFLECVQDMDHENMFWYRQDPGLGLRLIYFSYDVKMKEKGDIPEGYSVSREKKERFSLILESASTNQTSMYLCASRGPMGNGTSGRYYEQYFGPGTRLTVT.